Following are 23 T cell receptor beta chains from one sample sequenced in a study of cytomegalovirus exposure and HLA in healthy donors. The PCR was carried out with 60 Vbeta primers and 13 Jbeta primers. Produced via immunoSEQ multiplex PCR; TCRdb's table is partial and in-frame only. In the table there are about 200,000 clones, around 80% of which are singletons. Input material: PBMCs. These receptors all come from a man aged 25-45 years in good health and CMV-seronegative.

The rearrangement joins TRBV5-6 to TRBJ1-3, with D maybe TRBD1 (5 bases). CDR1 is SGHDT, CDR2 YYEEEE, per germline. This CDR3 is 15 amino acids long. V was pared by 0 bases and J by 0 bases, with 7 bases between. Here the CDR3 reads CASSLAGNSGNTIYF. Written as DNA, the CDR3 is TGTGCCAGCAGCTTGGCAGGGAACTCTGGAAACACCATATATTTT.

This chain links TRBV10-3 with TRBJ1-4; unclear D gene. Trimming removed 5 bases from V and 6 bases from J, with 7 bases in between. From germline, CDR1 is ENHRY and CDR2 SYGVKD. CDR3 length equals 12 residues. The CDR3, as DNA: TGTGCCATCAGTCGCGCCCATGAAAAACTGTTTTTT. It yields the protein CAISRAHEKLFF.

V gene TRBV7-3 combines with J gene TRBJ1-2; the D gene is possibly TRBD1 (6 bases). Trimming left V 5 bases short and J 9 bases short, with 28 bases between. The CDR3 runs to 17 residues. Germline assignment: CDR1 SGHTA and CDR2 FQGTGA. The CDR3 region is CASSRGGGTFRTMSYTF. The CDR3 coding sequence is TGTGCCAGCAGCCGCGGGGGGGGCACGTTCAGAACTATGAGCTACACCTTC.

V is TRBV7-9 and J is TRBJ2-7; TRBD2 is a possible D gene (6 bases). V lost 4 bases and J lost 0, with 10 bases in between. Germline V gives CDR1 SEHNR, CDR2 FQNEAQ (reference sequence). This CDR3 contains 14 residues. CDR3 in amino acids: CASSSTGVSYEQYF. Here the CDR3 DNA reads TGTGCCAGCAGCTCCACGGGAGTCTCCTACGAGCAGTACTTC.

This clone appeared once. The rearrangement uses TRBV28 and TRBJ2-3, with TRBD1 matching over 7 bases. The CDR3 consists of 16 residues. Per the germline V gene, CDR1 is MDHEN and CDR2 is SYDVKM. V shed 4 bases and J 0 bases; nucleotides not matched to a gene: 7. The CDR3 spells CASSSWDSFSTDTQYF. The CDR3 bases are TGTGCCAGCAGTTCCTGGGACAGCTTCAGCACAGATACGCAGTATTTT.

CDR3 sequence reads: CASSLDRRQGANTEAFF. CDR3 in DNA: TGTGCCAGCAGCTTAGACAGGAGACAGGGTGCGAACACTGAAGCTTTCTTT. The chain joins TRBV7-2 to TRBJ1-1; TRBD1 agrees at 7 bases. The germline gives CDR1 SGHTA, CDR2 FQGNSA. The CDR3 is made up of 17 amino acids. V trimming: 1 base; J trimming: 1 base; junction bases outside the gene matches: 9.

The chain combines TRBV10-2 with TRBJ2-1; a weak D match, TRBD2 (5 bases). The germline gives CDR1 WSHSY, CDR2 SAAADI. V was cut by 4 bases and J by 4 bases, with 11 bases left in between. CDR3 size: 14 residues. The CDR3 DNA reads TGCGCCAGCAGTGCTAACGGGGTTTACAATGAGCAGTTCTTC. As protein: CASSANGVYNEQFF.

This chain uses TRBV2 with TRBJ2-4; the D gene is possibly TRBD2 (7 bases). Germline values: CDR1 SNHLY, CDR2 FYNNEI. Trimming took 1 base from V and 4 from J, leaving 14 bases between them. The CDR3 length is 16 residues. The chain's CDR3 is CASSEDRGGLKNIQYF. As DNA, the CDR3 is TGTGCCAGCAGTGAAGACCGCGGGGGCCTTAAAAACATTCAGTACTTC.

This clone was detected only a few times. V is TRBV7-6 and J is TRBJ1-2; D gene uncertain. V was shortened by 5 bases and J by 5 bases, with 15 bases between the two germline ends. This CDR3 comprises 14 residues. The germline V gene has CDR1 SGHVS and CDR2 FNYEAQ. The CDR3 sequence: CASSPDASRYGYTF. The DNA of the CDR3 is TGTGCCAGCAGCCCCGATGCCTCGCGTTATGGCTACACCTTC.

The gene calls are TRBV7-9 and TRBJ2-5, with 10 nucleotides matching TRBD1. The CDR3 spans 15 residues. The V segment lost 5 bases and the J segment 3 bases; nucleotides outside the gene matches: 6. The germline CDR1 and CDR2 sequences are SEHNR and FQNEAQ (reference sequence). The CDR3 here is CASSAAGTGEETQYF. As DNA, the CDR3 is TGTGCCAGCAGCGCCGCCGGGACAGGGGAAGAGACCCAGTACTTC. The whole variable domain, filled in from reference TRBV7-9 and TRBJ2-5, reads DTGVSQNPRHKITKRGQNVTFRCDPISEHNRLYWYRQTLGQGPEFLTYFQNEAQLEKSRLLSDRFSAERPKGSFSTLEIQRTEQGDSAMYLCASSAAGTGEETQYFGPGTRLLVL.

The rearrangement uses TRBV28 and TRBJ1-2, with 7 bases fitting TRBD1. Looked up from germline, CDR1 is MDHEN and CDR2 is SYDVKM. The CDR3 sequence is 15 residues long. The junction had 13 bases not matched to a gene; V was cut back by 10 bases and J by 2 bases. CDR3 in amino acids: CAIRGGAFSNYGYTF. CDR3 bases: TGTGCCATCAGAGGGGGCGCGTTCTCGAACTATGGCTACACCTTC.

The rearrangement joins TRBV18 to TRBJ2-7; TRBD1 might be the D (6 bases). Germline loops: CDR1 KGHSH, CDR2 LQKENI. V gave up 3 bases and J gave up 0 bases, with 15 bases separating them. The CDR3 has 16 amino acids. DNA for the CDR3: TGTGCCAGCTCACCTACGACAGGTATGAGCTCCTACGAGCAGTACTTC. Amino acid sequence: CASSPTTGMSSYEQYF.

The chain joins TRBV29-1 to TRBJ2-1; a possible D gene is TRBD1 (6 bases). From germline, CDR1 is SQVTM and CDR2 ANQGSEA. Trimming pared 3 bases from V and 4 bases from J, leaving 10 bases between. This CDR3 is 13 amino acids long. CDR3 amino acids: CSVDWGPYNEQFF. The CDR3 region has the DNA TGCAGCGTTGACTGGGGGCCGTACAATGAGCAGTTCTTC.

The chain employs TRBV5-1 and TRBJ1-1; no firm D call. Germline V gives CDR1 SGHRS, CDR2 YFSETQ. The germline V and J ends were trimmed by 0 bases and 0 bases, with 6 bases remaining between them. The CDR3 consists of 14 residues. The CDR3 DNA sequence: TGCGCCAGCAGCTTGGCTAACGTGAACACTGAAGCTTTCTTT. This sequence encodes CASSLANVNTEAFF.

V and J are TRBV27 and TRBJ2-3; D perhaps matches TRBD2 (6 bases). The CDR3 is made up of 15 amino acids. In germline, CDR1 is MNHEY, CDR2 SMNVEV (reference sequence). V lost 2 bases, J lost 0 bases, and 9 bases lay in between. In DNA form, the CDR3 reads TGTGCCAGCAGTTTAGAGGGGACTAGCACAGATACGCAGTATTTT. Protein product: CASSLEGTSTDTQYF.

In its sample, this clone was seen once. The chain joins TRBV19 to TRBJ2-3; 11 positions match TRBD2. J gave up 6 bases and V 5 bases, and 7 bases lay outside the gene matches. The V gene's germline CDR1 is LNHDA and CDR2 SQIVND (reference sequence). The CDR3 runs 15 residues. The CDR3 DNA follows: TGTGCCAGTAGTTTAGCGGGGGGGCCAGGCGATACGCAGTATTTT. Protein sequence: CASSLAGGPGDTQYF.

The rearrangement joins TRBV7-3 to TRBJ2-7; possible D gene TRBD2, 5 bases. Trimming cost V 5 bases and J 3 bases, with 11 bases left between them. The CDR3 spans 13 residues. CDR1 and CDR2 from the germline V gene are SGHTA and FQGTGA. The CDR3 loop reads CASSPRGGYEQYF. In nucleotides, the CDR3 is TGTGCCAGCAGCCCTCGGGGTGGCTACGAGCAGTACTTC.

As concerns this clone: Other DNA variants within this sample encode the same CDR3. The chain combines TRBV5-6 with TRBJ1-1; 8 bases are a match to TRBD1. The CDR3 length is 15 residues. V lost 5 bases to trimming and J lost 4 bases; unmatched junction nucleotides: 10. CDR1 is SGHDT, CDR2 YYEEEE, per germline. Here the CDR3 reads CASRRGDRMSTEAFF. Here the CDR3 DNA reads TGTGCCAGCAGGAGAGGGGACAGGATGAGCACTGAAGCTTTCTTT.

The genes are TRBV5-1 and TRBJ2-2; 7 nucleotides agree with TRBD1. The V segment lost 2 bases and the J segment 3 bases; nucleotides outside the gene matches: 7. Germline CDR1 reads SGHRS; CDR2 reads YFSETQ. The CDR3 consists of 16 residues. The CDR3 loop is CASSFRQGADTGELFF. DNA of the CDR3: TGCGCCAGCAGCTTTAGACAGGGCGCCGACACCGGGGAGCTGTTTTTT.

This clone was detected once. This chain links TRBV5-1 with TRBJ1-4; TRBD1 matches 12 bases. After removal of 5 bases from V and 5 bases from J, the junction contained 13 bases not matched to a gene. Germline lookup yields CDR1 SGHRS and CDR2 YFSETQ. The CDR3 has 18 amino acids. As DNA, the CDR3 is TGCGCCAGCAGTCTTCGGGGACAGGGGGCAATTCAGAATGAAAAACTGTTTTTT. Protein: CASSLRGQGAIQNEKLFF.

The chain combines TRBV5-5 with TRBJ2-1, with 7 bases matching TRBD2. The CDR3 consists of 15 residues. CDR1 is SGHKS and CDR2 is YYEKEE in the germline V gene (reference sequence). Losses at the gene ends were 0 bases for V and 3 bases for J; bases not matched to a gene: 3. In DNA form, the CDR3 reads TGTGCCAGCAGCTTGGTAGGGGACTACTACAATGAGCAGTTCTTC. Encoded protein: CASSLVGDYYNEQFF.

The rearrangement links TRBV6-5 to TRBJ2-7, with D tentatively TRBD1 (5 bases). Per the germline V gene, CDR1 is MNHEY and CDR2 is SVGAGI. Trimming removed 7 bases at V and 3 bases at J, with 7 bases between. The CDR3 runs to 11 residues. CDR3 sequence (DNA): TGTGCCAGCACGGACAACTACGAGCAGTACTTC. Translated: CASTDNYEQYF.

The DNA for the CDR3 is TGTGCCAGCAGCTACGGGACAGGGCCAGGAAACACCATATATTTT. Its protein product is CASSYGTGPGNTIYF. V gene TRBV13 combines with J gene TRBJ1-3; 9 bases fit TRBD1. The J segment lost 4 bases and the V segment lost 4 bases, leaving 5 bases of the junction unmatched. The CDR3 spans 15 residues. Germline assignment: CDR1 PRHDT and CDR2 FYEKMQ (reference sequence).